A selection of T cell receptor beta chains follows, all from one sample in a study of metastatic and nonmetastatic thyroid tumors. TCRdb redid the clone calls on the PCR reads using MiXCR. The sample yields 30,000 or so clones, 25% seen once. The sequencing sample was made of blood. All receptors derive from a female donor with papillary thyroid cancer or a benign thyroid nodule (not recorded which). Some clones in this sample may be carry-over from other donors' samples. Both conserved end residues are part of each CDR3. The D gene is left open where the match is weak. Only some rows state a clone size, as once, few, many or a class for expanded clones.

CDR3: CASSGGQGEETQYF; DNA: TGCGCCAGCAGCGGGGGACAGGGGGAAGAGACCCAGTACTTC; J: TRBJ2-5; size: NA; V: TRBV5-1; D: TRBD1
CDR3: CASSDGTGTDTQYF; DNA: TGTGCCAGCAGTGACGGAACAGGGACGGATACACAGTATTTT; J: TRBJ2-3; size: NA; V: TRBV6-4; D: NA
CDR3: CASSLSSAAGYTF; DNA: TGTGCCAGCAGCTTATCAAGCGCCGCGGGCTACACCTTC; J: TRBJ1-2; size: many; V: TRBV7-8; D: NA
CDR3: CASSPGGANTEAFF; DNA: TGTGCCAGCAGCCCCGGGGGGGCGAACACTGAAGCTTTCTTT; J: TRBJ1-1; size: many; V: TRBV7-9; D: NA
CDR3: CASRAWDWNPGELFF; DNA: TGTGCCAGTAGAGCATGGGACTGGAACCCCGGGGAGCTGTTTTTT; J: TRBJ2-2; size: NA; V: TRBV6-2/TRBV6-3; D: NA
CDR3: CASSYRDGNEQYF; DNA: TGTGCCAGCAGTTACCGGGACGGGAACGAGCAGTACTTC; J: TRBJ2-7; size: medium-sized; V: TRBV6-5; D: NA
CDR3: CASSYSSSYNEQFF; DNA: TGTGCCAGCAGTTACTCTAGCTCTTACAATGAGCAGTTCTTC; J: TRBJ2-1; size: many; V: TRBV6-5; D: NA
CDR3: CASSMRREETQYF; DNA: TGTGCCAGTAGTATGCGGCGGGAGGAGACCCAGTACTTC; J: TRBJ2-5; size: many; V: TRBV19; D: TRBD2
CDR3: CASSLDGGPNSPLHF; DNA: TGTGCCAGCAGCTTAGATGGGGGGCCCAATTCACCCCTCCACTTT; J: TRBJ1-6; size: many; V: TRBV7-9; D: NA
CDR3: CASRTLAGNTGQLCF; DNA: TGTGCCAGCAGGACCTTAGCGGGAAACACGGGGCAGCTGTGTTTT; J: TRBJ2-2; size: NA; V: TRBV6-2/TRBV6-3; D: TRBD2
CDR3: CASSEIAGGRDTQYF; DNA: TGTGCCAGCAGTGAGATTGCGGGAGGGCGGGATACGCAGTATTTT; J: TRBJ2-3; size: NA; V: TRBV6-1; D: TRBD2
CDR3: CASSPQTREQFF; DNA: TGTGCCAGCAGCCCCCAGACCCGTGAGCAGTTCTTC; J: TRBJ2-1; size: medium-sized; V: TRBV7-9; D: NA
CDR3: CASSSGRYNSPLHF; DNA: TGTGCCAGCAGTTCGGGACGGTATAATTCACCCCTCCACTTT; J: TRBJ1-6; size: medium-sized; V: TRBV28; D: NA
CDR3: CAWSPGGGRANVLTF; DNA: TGTGCCTGGAGTCCTGGAGGGGGTCGGGCCAACGTCCTGACTTTC; J: TRBJ2-6; size: NA; V: TRBV30; D: NA
CDR3: CASSLARGNAGELFF; DNA: TGTGCCAGCAGCTTGGCGAGGGGGAATGCCGGGGAGCTGTTTTTT; J: TRBJ2-2; size: NA; V: TRBV7-9; D: NA
CDR3: CASSQEGRGLEKLFF; DNA: TGTGCCAGCAGCCAAGAGGGCAGGGGGCTTGAAAAACTGTTTTTT; J: TRBJ1-4; size: NA; V: TRBV4-2; D: TRBD1
CDR3: CSAAQPRNTEAFF; DNA: TGCAGTGCCGCACAGCCGAGGAACACTGAAGCTTTCTTT; J: TRBJ1-1; size: NA; V: TRBV20-1; D: NA
CDR3: CASSLGAGDNEQFF; DNA: TGTGCCAGCAGCTTGGGGGCGGGAGATAATGAGCAGTTCTTC; J: TRBJ2-1; size: many; V: TRBV5-6; D: TRBD2
CDR3: CASSQQASLGADTQYF; DNA: TGTGCCAGCAGCCAGCAGGCCAGCCTCGGCGCAGATACGCAGTATTTT; J: TRBJ2-3; size: NA; V: TRBV3-1; D: NA
CDR3: CASSFGTSDKQYF; DNA: TGTGCCAGCAGCTTCGGGACTAGCGATAAGCAGTACTTC; J: TRBJ2-7; size: NA; V: TRBV11-3; D: TRBD2
CDR3: CASSLAGGASYEQYF; DNA: TGTGCCAGCAGTTTAGCAGGGGGAGCCTCCTACGAGCAGTACTTC; J: TRBJ2-7; size: medium-sized; V: TRBV27; D: TRBD1
CDR3: CATFREHLSYEQYF; DNA: TGTGCCACCTTCAGGGAACACCTCTCCTACGAGCAGTACTTC; J: TRBJ2-7; size: NA; V: TRBV6-1; D: NA
CDR3: CASSVSPTGAADTQYF; DNA: TGTGCCAGCAGCGTGAGCCCGACAGGGGCGGCAGATACGCAGTATTTT; J: TRBJ2-3; size: many; V: TRBV9; D: TRBD1
CDR3: CATSRDRSYEQYF; DNA: TGTGCCACCAGCAGGGACAGATCCTACGAGCAGTACTTC; J: TRBJ2-7; size: medium-sized; V: TRBV15; D: NA
CDR3: CASSLSGGGTEAFF; DNA: TGTGCCAGCAGTTTATCGGGGGGTGGAACTGAAGCTTTCTTT; J: TRBJ1-1; size: many; V: TRBV28; D: NA
CDR3: CASSPQDGGPQFF; DNA: TGTGCCAGCAGCCCCCAGGACGGAGGACCGCAGTTCTTC; J: TRBJ2-1; size: many; V: TRBV7-2; D: NA
CDR3: CASSPGQLQATQYF; DNA: TGTGCCAGCAGCCCGGGACAGTTGCAAGCGACCCAGTACTTC; J: TRBJ2-5; size: NA; V: TRBV11-2; D: TRBD1
CDR3: CAISETGEAFF; DNA: TGTGCCATCAGTGAAACAGGGGAAGCTTTCTTT; J: TRBJ1-1; size: many; V: TRBV10-3; D: NA
CDR3: CASSLGLAAYNEQFF; DNA: TGTGCCAGCAGCTTGGGACTAGCGGCTTACAATGAGCAGTTCTTC; J: TRBJ2-1; size: few; V: TRBV5-4; D: TRBD2
CDR3: CASSFTSAVTDTQYF; DNA: TGCGCCAGCAGCTTCACTAGCGCTGTCACAGATACGCAGTATTTT; J: TRBJ2-3; size: NA; V: TRBV5-1; D: TRBD2
CDR3: CASSQLGQDEQYF; DNA: TGTGCCAGCAGTCAGTTGGGACAGGACGAGCAGTACTTC; J: TRBJ2-7; size: many; V: TRBV27; D: TRBD1